The 15 T cell receptor beta chains in this list originate from one sample, sequenced in a study of blood T cells in healthy people across ages. It was with a sample-barcoded 5' primer and a J-beta primer mix that a second PCR of roughly 7 to 12 cycles was run. TCRdb analysed the 5' RACE reads with MiXCR anew, one entry per CDR3 protein. The data hold about 800,000 distinct CDR3 sequences, with around 45% observed a single time. Material: blood. The source of these receptors is a man aged 80 or over in good health.

The V call is TRBV20-1, the J call TRBJ2-3; 9 bases line up with TRBD2. The CDR3 spans 14 residues. The V gene end was trimmed by 6 bases and the J gene end by 5 bases; junction bases not matched to a gene: 9. Per the germline V gene, CDR1 is DFQATT and CDR2 is SNEGSKA (reference sequence). Written as DNA, the CDR3 is TGCAGTGCCAACACCCTAGCGGGGCGAGATACGCAGTATTTT. It is translated as CSANTLAGRDTQYF.

The chain recombines TRBV12-3 or TRBV12-4 with TRBJ2-3, with D tentatively TRBD2 (6 bases). This CDR3 region has 17 residues. V dropped 5 bases and J dropped 0 bases, with 18 bases sitting between them. CDR3 region: CASSILRRGTSTDTQYF. In DNA, the CDR3 is TGTGCCAGCAGTATCCTTAGGCGGGGAACTAGCACAGATACGCAGTATTTT.

The chain carries TRBV6-6 and TRBJ2-7, with TRBD2 identical over 8 bases. J gave up 5 bases and V 3 bases, and 12 bases lay outside the gene matches. CDR1 and CDR2 from the germline V gene are MNHNY and SVGAGI (reference sequence). The CDR3 sequence is 16 residues long. The CDR3 loop is CASSYKREFNLHEQYF. Here the CDR3 DNA reads TGTGCCAGCAGTTATAAGCGGGAGTTTAATCTCCACGAGCAGTACTTC.

This clonotype was found a few times. The chain recombines TRBV7-2 with TRBJ2-5; D perhaps matches TRBD1 (6 bases). Deletions cut 5 bases from V and 2 bases from J, with 15 bases between. The CDR3 sequence is 15 residues long. Germline loops: CDR1 SGHTA, CDR2 FQGNSA. The CDR3 region has the DNA TGTGCCAGCAGCATCGGGGACACTACGCAAGAGACCCAGTACTTC. Protein sequence: CASSIGDTTQETQYF.

Of note for this clonotype: A much bigger clone sits one base away, suggesting this may be a read error. The J gene is TRBJ2-1, the V gene TRBV4-1; 7 bases are a match to TRBD2. CDR3 size: 13 residues. Per germline, CDR1 MGHRA and CDR2 YSYEKL. J was trimmed by 13 bases and V by 1 base; bases with no gene match: 7. This CDR3 is CASSQVGRETQFF. CDR3 nucleotide sequence: TGCGCCAGCAGCCAAGTAGGGAGGGAGACCCAGTTCTTC.

The sample holds a few counts of this clonotype. The rearrangement links TRBV5-5 to TRBJ1-1; weak D call: TRBD1 (5 bases). The V gene's germline CDR1 is SGHKS and CDR2 YYEKEE (reference sequence). The V gene lost 4 bases and the J gene lost 8 bases, with 12 bases spanning the gap. The CDR3 length is 12 residues. The CDR3 loop is CASSVPHREAFF. The CDR3 region has the DNA TGTGCCAGCAGCGTACCCCACAGGGAAGCTTTCTTT.

The chain recombines TRBV12-3 or TRBV12-4 with TRBJ2-1, with 8 positions matching TRBD2. This CDR3 has 14 amino acids. The J segment lost 9 bases and the V segment lost 3 bases, leaving 7 bases of the junction unmatched. The CDR3 nucleotides are TGTGCCAGCAGTTTGCCTAGCGGGTTAAGTGAGCAGTTCTTC. Translation gives CASSLPSGLSEQFF.

This sequence joins TRBV5-1 and TRBJ2-1; perhaps TRBD2 as D (6 bases). The germline V and J ends were trimmed by 0 bases and 9 bases, with 25 bases remaining between them. The V gene's germline CDR1 is SGHRS and CDR2 YFSETQ. The length of the CDR3 is 18 residues. The CDR3: CASSLGIGAGTSPREQFF. The CDR3 coding sequence is TGCGCCAGCAGCTTGGGGATAGGGGCGGGGACCTCGCCCCGTGAGCAGTTCTTC.

This clonotype was seen only once. A single base separates this from a much larger clone, so it may be a read error. V gene TRBV7-2 combines with J gene TRBJ1-2, with D maybe TRBD1 (5 bases). The CDR3 contains 15 residues. Between the trimmed V and J ends, which lost 2 bases and 10 bases, there was a span of 20 bases. Per germline, CDR1 SGHTA and CDR2 FQGNSA. CDR3: CASSLLPLGGPDYTF. CDR3 DNA: TGTGCCAGCAGCTTACTCCCTCTTGGGGGACCTGACTACACCTTC.

V usage is TRBV20-1 and J usage is TRBJ1-1; D perhaps matches TRBD1 (6 bases). Germline values: CDR1 DFQATT, CDR2 SNEGSKA (reference sequence). This CDR3 has 13 amino acids. V was clipped by 3 bases and J by 4 bases, with 12 bases between them. The chain's CDR3 is CSARWGGPTEAFF. Written as DNA, the CDR3 is TGCAGTGCTAGGTGGGGGGGGCCCACTGAAGCTTTCTTT.

The chain joins TRBV6-6 to TRBJ2-1; 8 positions agree with TRBD2. V shed 7 bases, J shed 9 bases, and the junction held 8 bases outside the gene matches. The CDR3 loop spans 13 amino acids. Germline CDR1 is MNHNY and CDR2 is SVGAGI (reference sequence). The CDR3 nucleotides are TGTGCCAGCAATAGGGGACTAGTGGTTGAGCAGTTCTTC. Protein: CASNRGLVVEQFF.

The V call is TRBV29-1, the J call TRBJ1-1; a weak D match, TRBD1 (6 bases). The CDR3 runs 12 residues. Germline CDR1 is SQVTM and CDR2 is ANQGSEA. Trimming pared 3 bases from V and 6 bases from J, leaving 11 bases between. Here the CDR3 reads CSVDRGISEAFF. The CDR3 DNA reads TGCAGCGTTGACAGGGGAATCTCTGAAGCTTTCTTT.

The rearrangement links TRBV25-1 to TRBJ2-5, with TRBD2 identical over 10 bases. Unmatched junction bases numbered 10, after V lost 4 bases and J lost 11 bases. This CDR3 comprises 14 residues. Germline assignment: CDR1 MGHDK and CDR2 SYGVNS. CDR3 protein: CASSVASGGDVQYF. Written as DNA, the CDR3 is TGTGCCAGCAGTGTGGCTAGCGGGGGAGACGTACAGTACTTC.

The chain has TRBV6-6 and TRBJ2-7; D remains unclear. The CDR3 is 15 amino acids. CDR1 and CDR2 from the germline V gene are MNHNY and SVGAGI (reference sequence). The V and J ends lost 6 bases and 3 bases respectively, with 18 bases between them. CDR3 sequence: CASRSRQAMGYEQYF. The CDR3 nucleotides are TGTGCCAGCAGGTCTAGGCAGGCTATGGGCTACGAGCAGTACTTC.

The count of this clonotype is one. The chain uses TRBV5-1 and TRBJ2-1; 7 bases are a match to TRBD2. V was clipped by 0 bases and J by 2 bases; unmatched bases: 5. Per the germline V gene, CDR1 is SGHRS and CDR2 is YFSETQ. The CDR3 is made up of 16 amino acids. The CDR3 loop is CASSLGREAPYNEQFF. CDR3 DNA sequence: TGCGCCAGCAGCTTGGGCCGGGAGGCCCCCTACAATGAGCAGTTCTTC. Full variable domain (missing parts from reference TRBV5-1 and TRBJ2-1): KAGVTQTPRYLIKTRGQQVTLSCSPISGHRSVSWYQQTPGQGLQFLFEYFSETQRNKGNFPGRFSGRQFSNSRSEMNVSTLELGDSALYLCASSLGREAPYNEQFFGPGTRLTVL.